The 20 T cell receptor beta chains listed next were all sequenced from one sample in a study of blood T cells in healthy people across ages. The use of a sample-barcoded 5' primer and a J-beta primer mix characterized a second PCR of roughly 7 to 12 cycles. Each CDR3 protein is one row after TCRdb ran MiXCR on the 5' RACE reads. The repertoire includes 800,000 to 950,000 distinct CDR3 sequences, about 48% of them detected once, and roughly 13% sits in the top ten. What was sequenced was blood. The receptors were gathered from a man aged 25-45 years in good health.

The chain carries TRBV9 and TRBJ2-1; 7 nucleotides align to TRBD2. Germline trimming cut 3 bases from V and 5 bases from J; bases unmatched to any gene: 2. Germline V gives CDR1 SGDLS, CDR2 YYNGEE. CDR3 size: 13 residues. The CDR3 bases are TGTGCCAGCAGCGGAGCGGGGCACAATGAGCAGTTCTTC. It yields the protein CASSGAGHNEQFF.

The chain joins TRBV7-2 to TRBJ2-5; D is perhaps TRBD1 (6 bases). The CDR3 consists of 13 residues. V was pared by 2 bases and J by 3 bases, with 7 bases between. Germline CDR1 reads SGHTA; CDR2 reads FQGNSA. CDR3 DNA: TGTGCCAGCAGCTTACAGGGGAAAGAGACCCAGTACTTC. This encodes CASSLQGKETQYF.

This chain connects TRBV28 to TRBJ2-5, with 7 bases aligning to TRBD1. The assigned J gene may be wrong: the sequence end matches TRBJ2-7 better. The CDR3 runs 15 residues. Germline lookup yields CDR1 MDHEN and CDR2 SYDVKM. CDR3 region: CASSSARDSHYEQYF. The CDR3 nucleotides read TGTGCCAGCAGTTCTGCCCGGGACAGCCACTACGAGCAGTACTTC.

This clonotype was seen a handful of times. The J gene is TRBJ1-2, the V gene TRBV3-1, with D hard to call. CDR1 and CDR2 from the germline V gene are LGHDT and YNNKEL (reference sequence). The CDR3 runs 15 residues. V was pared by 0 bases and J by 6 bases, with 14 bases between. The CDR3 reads CASSQERWIWDGYTF. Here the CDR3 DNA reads TGTGCCAGCAGCCAAGAGAGGTGGATATGGGATGGCTACACCTTC.

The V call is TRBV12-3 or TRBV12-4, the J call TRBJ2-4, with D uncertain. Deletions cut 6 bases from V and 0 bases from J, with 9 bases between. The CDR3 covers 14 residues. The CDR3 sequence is CASSKKLAKNIQYF. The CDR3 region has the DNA TGTGCCAGCAGCAAGAAATTAGCCAAAAACATTCAGTACTTC.

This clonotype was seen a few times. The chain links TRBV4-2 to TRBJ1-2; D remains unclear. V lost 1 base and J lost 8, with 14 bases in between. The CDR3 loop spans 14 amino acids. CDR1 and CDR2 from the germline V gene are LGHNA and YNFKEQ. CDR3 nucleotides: TGTGCCAGCAGCCAAGCTATGCAGGTTCCGGGCTACACCTTC. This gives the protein CASSQAMQVPGYTF.

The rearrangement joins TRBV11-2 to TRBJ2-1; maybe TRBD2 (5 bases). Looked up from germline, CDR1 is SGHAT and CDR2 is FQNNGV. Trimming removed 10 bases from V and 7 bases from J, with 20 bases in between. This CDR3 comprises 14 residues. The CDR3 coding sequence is TGTGCCACCCGAAACGCGGCGGGCTCGAATGAGCAGTTCTTC. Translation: CATRNAAGSNEQFF.

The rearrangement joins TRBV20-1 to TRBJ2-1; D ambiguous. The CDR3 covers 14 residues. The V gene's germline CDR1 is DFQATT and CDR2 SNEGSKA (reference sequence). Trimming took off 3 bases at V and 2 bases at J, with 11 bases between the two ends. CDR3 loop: CSASLSRTYNEQFF. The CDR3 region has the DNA TGCAGTGCTAGTCTGTCGCGGACCTACAATGAGCAGTTCTTC.

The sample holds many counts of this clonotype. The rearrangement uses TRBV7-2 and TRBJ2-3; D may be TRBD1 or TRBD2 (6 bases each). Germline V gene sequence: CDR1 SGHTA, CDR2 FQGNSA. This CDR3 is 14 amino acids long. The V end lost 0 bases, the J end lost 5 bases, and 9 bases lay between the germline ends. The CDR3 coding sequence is TGTGCCAGCAGCTTAGCGGGGGGCCTAGATACGCAGTATTTT. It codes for CASSLAGGLDTQYF.

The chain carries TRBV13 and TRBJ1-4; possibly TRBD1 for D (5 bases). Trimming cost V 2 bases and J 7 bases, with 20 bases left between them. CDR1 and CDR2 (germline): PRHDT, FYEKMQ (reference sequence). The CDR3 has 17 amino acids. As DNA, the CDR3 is TGTGCCAGCAGCTTATCCTCGCGGTCTCTGAGGGGTGAAAAACTGTTTTTT. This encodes CASSLSSRSLRGEKLFF.

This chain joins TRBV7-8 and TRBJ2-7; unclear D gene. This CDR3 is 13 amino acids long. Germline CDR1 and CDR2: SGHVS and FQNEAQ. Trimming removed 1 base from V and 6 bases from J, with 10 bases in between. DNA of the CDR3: TGTGCCAGCAGCTTAGTACAACGTTGCGAGCAGTACTTC. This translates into CASSLVQRCEQYF.

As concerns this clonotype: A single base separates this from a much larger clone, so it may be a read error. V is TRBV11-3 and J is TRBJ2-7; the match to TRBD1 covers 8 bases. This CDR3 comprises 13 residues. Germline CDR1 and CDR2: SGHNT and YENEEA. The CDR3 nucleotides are TGTACCAGCAGCTCCGGACAGGGTGACGAGCAGTACTTC. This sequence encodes CTSSSGQGDEQYF.

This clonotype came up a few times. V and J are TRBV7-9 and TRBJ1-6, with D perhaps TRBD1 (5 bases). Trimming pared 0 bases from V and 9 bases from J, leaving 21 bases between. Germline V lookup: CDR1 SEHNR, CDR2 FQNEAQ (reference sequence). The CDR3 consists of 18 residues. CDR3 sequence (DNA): TGTGCCAGCAGCTTAGCCCCTCCAGGTGCAGGGTTCGGTTCACCCCTCCACTTT. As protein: CASSLAPPGAGFGSPLHF.

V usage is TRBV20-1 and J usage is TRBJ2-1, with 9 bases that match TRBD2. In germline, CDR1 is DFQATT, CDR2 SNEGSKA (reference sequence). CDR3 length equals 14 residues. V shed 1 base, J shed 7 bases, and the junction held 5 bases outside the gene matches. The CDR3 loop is CSARVSGGGNEQFF. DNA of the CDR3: TGCAGTGCTAGAGTTAGCGGGGGTGGGAATGAGCAGTTCTTC.

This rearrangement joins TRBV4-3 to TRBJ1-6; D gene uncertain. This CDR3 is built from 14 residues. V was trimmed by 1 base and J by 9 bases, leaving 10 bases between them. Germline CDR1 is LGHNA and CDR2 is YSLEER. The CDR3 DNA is TGCGCCAGCAGCCAAGGCCAGGTGGGTTCACCCCTCCACTTT. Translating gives CASSQGQVGSPLHF.

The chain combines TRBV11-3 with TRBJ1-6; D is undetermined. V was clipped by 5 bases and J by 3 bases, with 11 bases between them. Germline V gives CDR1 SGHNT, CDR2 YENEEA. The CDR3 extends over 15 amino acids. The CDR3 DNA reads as TGTGCCAGCAGCAGGGAGGCAGGCTATAATTCACCCCTCCACTTT. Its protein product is CASSREAGYNSPLHF.

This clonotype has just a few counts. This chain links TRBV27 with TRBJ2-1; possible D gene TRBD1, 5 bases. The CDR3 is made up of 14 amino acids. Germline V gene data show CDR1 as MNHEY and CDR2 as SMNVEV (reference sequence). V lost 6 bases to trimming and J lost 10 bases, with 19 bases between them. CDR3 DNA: TGTGCCAGCAGAAAGTATCAGGGAATCAACGAGCAGTTCTTC. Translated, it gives CASRKYQGINEQFF.

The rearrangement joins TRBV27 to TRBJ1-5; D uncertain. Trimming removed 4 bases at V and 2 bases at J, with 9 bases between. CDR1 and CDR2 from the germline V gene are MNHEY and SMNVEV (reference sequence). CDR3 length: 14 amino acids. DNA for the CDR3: TGTGCCAGCAGTTCATCATCAGGCAATCAGCCCCAGCATTTT. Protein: CASSSSSGNQPQHF.

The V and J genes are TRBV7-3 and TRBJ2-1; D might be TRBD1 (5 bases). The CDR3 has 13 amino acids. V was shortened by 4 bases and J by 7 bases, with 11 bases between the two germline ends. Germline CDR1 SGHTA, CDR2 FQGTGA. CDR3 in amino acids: CASSWGRDNEQFF. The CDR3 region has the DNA TGTGCCAGCAGCTGGGGCAGGGATAATGAGCAGTTCTTC.

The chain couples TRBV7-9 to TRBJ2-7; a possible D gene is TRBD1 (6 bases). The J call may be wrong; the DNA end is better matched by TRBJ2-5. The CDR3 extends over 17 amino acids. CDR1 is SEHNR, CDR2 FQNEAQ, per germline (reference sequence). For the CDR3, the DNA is TGTGCCAGCAGCTTAGCGTTGGGCCCAACAGGGTCAGAGACCCAGTACTTC. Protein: CASSLALGPTGSETQYF.